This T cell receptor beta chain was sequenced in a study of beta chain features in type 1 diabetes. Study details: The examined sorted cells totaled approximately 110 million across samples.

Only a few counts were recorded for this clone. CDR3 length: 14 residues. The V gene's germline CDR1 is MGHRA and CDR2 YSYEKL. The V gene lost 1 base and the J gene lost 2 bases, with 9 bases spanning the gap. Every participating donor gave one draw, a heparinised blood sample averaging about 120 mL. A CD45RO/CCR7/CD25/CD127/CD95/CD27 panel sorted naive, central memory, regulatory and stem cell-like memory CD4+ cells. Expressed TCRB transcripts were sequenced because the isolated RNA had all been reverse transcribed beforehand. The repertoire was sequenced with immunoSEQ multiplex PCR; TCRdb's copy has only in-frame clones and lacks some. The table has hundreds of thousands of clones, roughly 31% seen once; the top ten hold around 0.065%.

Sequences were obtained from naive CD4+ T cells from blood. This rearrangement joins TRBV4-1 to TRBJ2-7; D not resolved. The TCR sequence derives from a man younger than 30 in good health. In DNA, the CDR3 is TGCGCCAGCAGCCAAGTTCTCAATACCTACGAGCAGTACTTC. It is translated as CASSQVLNTYEQYF.